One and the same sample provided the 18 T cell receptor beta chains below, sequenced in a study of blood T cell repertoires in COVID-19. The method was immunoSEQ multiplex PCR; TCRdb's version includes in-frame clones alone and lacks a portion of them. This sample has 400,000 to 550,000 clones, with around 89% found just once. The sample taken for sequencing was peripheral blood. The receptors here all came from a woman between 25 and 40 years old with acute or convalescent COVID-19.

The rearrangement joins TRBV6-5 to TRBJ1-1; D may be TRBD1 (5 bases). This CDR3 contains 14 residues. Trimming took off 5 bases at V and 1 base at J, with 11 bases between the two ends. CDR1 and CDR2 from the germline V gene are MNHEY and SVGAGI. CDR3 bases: TGTGCCAGCAGTCCGGACACTTGGAACACTGAAGCTTTCTTT. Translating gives CASSPDTWNTEAFF.

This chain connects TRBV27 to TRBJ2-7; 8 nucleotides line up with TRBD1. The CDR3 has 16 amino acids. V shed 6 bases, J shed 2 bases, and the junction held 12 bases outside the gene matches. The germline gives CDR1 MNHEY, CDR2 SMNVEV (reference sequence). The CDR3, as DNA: TGTGCCAGCAGGTTAGAGGGGACAGGCCTAGCCTACGAGCAGTACTTC. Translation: CASRLEGTGLAYEQYF.

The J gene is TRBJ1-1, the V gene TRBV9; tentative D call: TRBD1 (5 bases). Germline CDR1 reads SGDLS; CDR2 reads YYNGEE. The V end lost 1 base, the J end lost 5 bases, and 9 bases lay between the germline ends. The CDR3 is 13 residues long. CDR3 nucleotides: TGTGCCAGCAGCGTACTATCAGGGACTGAAGCTTTCTTT. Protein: CASSVLSGTEAFF.

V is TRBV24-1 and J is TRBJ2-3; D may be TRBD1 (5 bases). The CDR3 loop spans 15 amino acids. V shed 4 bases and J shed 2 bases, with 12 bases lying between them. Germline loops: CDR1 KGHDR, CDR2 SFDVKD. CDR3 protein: CATSDTDSHTDTQYF. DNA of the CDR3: TGTGCCACCAGTGACACAGACAGTCACACAGATACGCAGTATTTT.

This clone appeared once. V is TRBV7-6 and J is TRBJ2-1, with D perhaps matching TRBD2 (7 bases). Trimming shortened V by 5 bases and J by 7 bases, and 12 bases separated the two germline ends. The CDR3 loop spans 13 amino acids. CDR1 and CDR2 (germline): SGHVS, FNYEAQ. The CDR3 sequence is CASSKGGINEQFF. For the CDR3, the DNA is TGTGCCAGCAGCAAGGGGGGGATAAATGAGCAGTTCTTC.

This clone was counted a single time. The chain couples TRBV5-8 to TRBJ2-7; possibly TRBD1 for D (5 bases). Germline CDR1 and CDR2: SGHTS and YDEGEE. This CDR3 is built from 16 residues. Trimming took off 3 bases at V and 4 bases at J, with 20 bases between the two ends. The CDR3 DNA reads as TGTGCCAGCAGCTCCGGAAAAAGACAGAACCCTTACGAGCAGTACTTC. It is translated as CASSSGKRQNPYEQYF.

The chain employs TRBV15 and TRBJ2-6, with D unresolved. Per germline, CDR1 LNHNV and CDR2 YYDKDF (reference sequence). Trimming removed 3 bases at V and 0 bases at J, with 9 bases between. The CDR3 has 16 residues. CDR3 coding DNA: TGTGCCACCAGCAGGGTACAGAGCTCTGGGGCCAACGTCCTGACTTTC. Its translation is CATSRVQSSGANVLTF.

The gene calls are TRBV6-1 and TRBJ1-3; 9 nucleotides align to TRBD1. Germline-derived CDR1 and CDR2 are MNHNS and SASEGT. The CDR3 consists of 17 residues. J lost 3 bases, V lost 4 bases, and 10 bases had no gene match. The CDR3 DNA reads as TGTGCCAGCAGTGCACAACCGGGACAGGGTGGTGGAAACACCATATATTTT. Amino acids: CASSAQPGQGGGNTIYF.

CDR3 DNA sequence: TGTGCCAGCAGTGATTGGTGGACAGGGCGGGAGTTCTTC. Its translation: CASSDWWTGREFF. The rearrangement links TRBV2 to TRBJ2-1; TRBD1 matches 8 bases. Germline V lookup: CDR1 SNHLY, CDR2 FYNNEI. J was trimmed by 14 bases and V by 3 bases; bases with no gene match: 9. The CDR3 consists of 13 residues. Based on the CDR3 plus reference TRBV2 and TRBJ2-1, the full variable domain is EPEVTQTPSHQVTQMGQEVILRCVPISNHLYFYWYRQILGQKVEFLVSFYNNEISEKSEIFDDQFSVERPDGSNFTLKIRSTKLEDSAMYFCASSDWWTGREFFGPGTRLTVL.

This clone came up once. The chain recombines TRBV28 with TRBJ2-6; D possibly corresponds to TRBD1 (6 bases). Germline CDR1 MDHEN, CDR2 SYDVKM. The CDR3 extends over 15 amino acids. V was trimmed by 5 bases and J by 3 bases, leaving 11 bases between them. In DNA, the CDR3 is TGTGCCAGCAGTCCCACAGGGATTGGGGCCAACGTCCTGACTTTC. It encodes CASSPTGIGANVLTF.

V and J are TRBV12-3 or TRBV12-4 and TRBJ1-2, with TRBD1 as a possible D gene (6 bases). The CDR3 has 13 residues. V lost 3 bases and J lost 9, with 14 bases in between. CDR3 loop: CASSFAGADSYTF. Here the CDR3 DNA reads TGTGCCAGCAGTTTTGCAGGGGCGGATAGCTACACCTTC.

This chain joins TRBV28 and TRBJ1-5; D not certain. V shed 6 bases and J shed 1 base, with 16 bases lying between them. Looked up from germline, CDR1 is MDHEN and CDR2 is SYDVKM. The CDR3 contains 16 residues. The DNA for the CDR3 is TGTGCCAGCAGCCCAATTCAGGCGGGGAGCAATCAGCCCCAGCATTTT. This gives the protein CASSPIQAGSNQPQHF.

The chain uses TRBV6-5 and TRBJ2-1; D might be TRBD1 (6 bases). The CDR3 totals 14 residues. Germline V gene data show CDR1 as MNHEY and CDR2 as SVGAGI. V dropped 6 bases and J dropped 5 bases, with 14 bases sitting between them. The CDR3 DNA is TGTGCCAGCAGGAAACAGGGTTCCGACAATGAGCAGTTCTTC. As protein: CASRKQGSDNEQFF.

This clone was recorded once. As DNA, the CDR3 is TGTGCCAGCAGCGCAGACAGACAGGGACAAGAGACCCAGTACTTC. Amino acids: CASSADRQGQETQYF. The rearrangement links TRBV7-9 to TRBJ2-5, with 7 bases that match TRBD1. This CDR3 has 15 residues. Germline V lookup: CDR1 SEHNR, CDR2 FQNEAQ (reference sequence). Trimming removed 5 bases from V and 2 bases from J; junction bases left unmatched: 8.

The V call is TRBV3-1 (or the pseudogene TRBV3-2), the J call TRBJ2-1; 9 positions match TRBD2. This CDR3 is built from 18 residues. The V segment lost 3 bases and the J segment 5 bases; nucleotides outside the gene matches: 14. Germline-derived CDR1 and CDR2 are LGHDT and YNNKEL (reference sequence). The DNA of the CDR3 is TGTGCCAGCAGCCATTATCTGGCGGTTAGCGGGGGTGACAATGAGCAGTTCTTC. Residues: CASSHYLAVSGGDNEQFF.

CDR3 protein: CASSFGGSITITEAFF. CDR3 bases: TGTGCCAGCAGTTTTGGAGGCAGCATCACTATCACTGAAGCTTTCTTT. This chain connects TRBV28 to TRBJ1-1, with D unclear. The CDR3 runs 16 residues. The ends were cut back, 3 bases at V and 4 bases at J, with 18 bases in the middle. Germline CDR1 MDHEN, CDR2 SYDVKM.

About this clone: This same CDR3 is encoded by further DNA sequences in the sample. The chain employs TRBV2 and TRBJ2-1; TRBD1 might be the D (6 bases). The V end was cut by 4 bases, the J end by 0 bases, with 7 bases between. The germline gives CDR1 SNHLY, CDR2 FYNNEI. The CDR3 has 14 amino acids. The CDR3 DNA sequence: TGTGCCAGCAGTGTACAGGGCTCCTACAATGAGCAGTTCTTC. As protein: CASSVQGSYNEQFF.

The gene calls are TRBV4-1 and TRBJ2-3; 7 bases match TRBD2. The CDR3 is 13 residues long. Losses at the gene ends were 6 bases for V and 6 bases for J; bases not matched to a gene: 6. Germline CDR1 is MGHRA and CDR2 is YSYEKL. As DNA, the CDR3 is TGCGCCAGCAGACCCAGCGGGGAGGATACGCAGTATTTT. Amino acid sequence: CASRPSGEDTQYF.